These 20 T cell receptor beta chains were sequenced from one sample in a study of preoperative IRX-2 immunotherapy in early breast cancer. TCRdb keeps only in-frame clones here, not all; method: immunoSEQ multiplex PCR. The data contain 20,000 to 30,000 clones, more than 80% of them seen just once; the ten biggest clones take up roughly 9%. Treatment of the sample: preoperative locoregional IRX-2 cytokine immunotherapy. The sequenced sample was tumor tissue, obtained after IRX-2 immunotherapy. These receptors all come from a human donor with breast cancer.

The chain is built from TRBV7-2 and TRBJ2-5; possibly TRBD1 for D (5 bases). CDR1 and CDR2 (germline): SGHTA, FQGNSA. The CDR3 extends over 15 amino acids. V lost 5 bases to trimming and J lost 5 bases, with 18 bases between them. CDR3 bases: TGTGCCAGCAGCGACCACTTTAAGGGGTGGGAGACCCAGTACTTC. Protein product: CASSDHFKGWETQYF.

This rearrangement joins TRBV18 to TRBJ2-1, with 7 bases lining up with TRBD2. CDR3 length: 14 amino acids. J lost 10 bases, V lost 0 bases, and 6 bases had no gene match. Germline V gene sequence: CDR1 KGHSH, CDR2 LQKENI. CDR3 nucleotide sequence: TGTGCCAGCTCACCACCGAGCCTAGCGGAGGAGCAGTTCTTC. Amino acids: CASSPPSLAEEQFF.

The CDR3 bases are TGTGCCAGCGAGCGGGACAGGGGCCCGAAGGAGACCCAGTACTTC. The encoded protein is CASERDRGPKETQYF. The chain couples TRBV18 to TRBJ2-5; TRBD1 agrees at 10 bases. CDR3 length: 15 residues. V was clipped by 8 bases and J by 5 bases; unmatched bases: 11. CDR1 is KGHSH, CDR2 LQKENI, per germline.

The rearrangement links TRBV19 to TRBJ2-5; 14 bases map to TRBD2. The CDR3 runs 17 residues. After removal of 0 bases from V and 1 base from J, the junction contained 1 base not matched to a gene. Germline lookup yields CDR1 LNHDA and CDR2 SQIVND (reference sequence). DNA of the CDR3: TGTGCCAGTAGTATAGACGGACTAGCGGGGGGCCAAGAGACCCAGTACTTC. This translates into CASSIDGLAGGQETQYF. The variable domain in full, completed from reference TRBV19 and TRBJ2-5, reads DGGITQSPKYLFRKEGQNVTLSCEQNLNHDAMYWYRQDPGQGLRLIYYSQIVNDFQKGDIAEGYSVSREKKESFPLTVTSAQKNPTAFYLCASSIDGLAGGQETQYFGPGTRLLVL.

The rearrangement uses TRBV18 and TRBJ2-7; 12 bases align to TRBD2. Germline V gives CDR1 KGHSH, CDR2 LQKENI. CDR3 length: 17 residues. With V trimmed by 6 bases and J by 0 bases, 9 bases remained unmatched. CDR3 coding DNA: TGTGCCAGCTCGCCGACTAGCGGGGGCACTAGCTCCTACGAGCAGTACTTC. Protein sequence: CASSPTSGGTSSYEQYF. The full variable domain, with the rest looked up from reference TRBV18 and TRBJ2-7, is NAGVMQNPRHLVRRRGQEARLRCSPMKGHSHVYWYRQLPEEGLKFMVYLQKENIIDESGMPKERFSAEFPKEGPSILRIQQVVRGDSAAYFCASSPTSGGTSSYEQYFGPGTRLTVT.

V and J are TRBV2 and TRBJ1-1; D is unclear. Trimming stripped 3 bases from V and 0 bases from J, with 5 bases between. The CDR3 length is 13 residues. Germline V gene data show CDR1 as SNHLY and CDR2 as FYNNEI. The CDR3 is CASSERLNTEAFF. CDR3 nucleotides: TGTGCCAGCAGTGAGCGGCTGAACACTGAAGCTTTCTTT.

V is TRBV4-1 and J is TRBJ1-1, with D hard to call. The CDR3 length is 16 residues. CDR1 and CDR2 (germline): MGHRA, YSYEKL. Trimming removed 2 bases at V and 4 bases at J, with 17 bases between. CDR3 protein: CASSQLRLVGVTEAFF. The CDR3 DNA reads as TGCGCCAGCAGCCAACTTCGGTTAGTCGGGGTCACTGAAGCTTTCTTT.

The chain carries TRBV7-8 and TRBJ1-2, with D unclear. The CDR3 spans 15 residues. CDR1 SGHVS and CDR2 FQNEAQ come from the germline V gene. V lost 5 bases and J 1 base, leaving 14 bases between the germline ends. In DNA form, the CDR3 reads TGTGCCAGCAGCCACAGACGGAGAGATAACTATGGCTACACCTTC. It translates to CASSHRRRDNYGYTF.

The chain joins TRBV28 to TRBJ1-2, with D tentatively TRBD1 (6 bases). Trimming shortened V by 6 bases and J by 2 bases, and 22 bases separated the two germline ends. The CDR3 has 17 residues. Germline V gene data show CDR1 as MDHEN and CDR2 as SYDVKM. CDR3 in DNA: TGTGCCAGCAGGCCCGCCCTGGGGAGGGGGACGAACTATGGCTACACCTTC. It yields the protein CASRPALGRGTNYGYTF.

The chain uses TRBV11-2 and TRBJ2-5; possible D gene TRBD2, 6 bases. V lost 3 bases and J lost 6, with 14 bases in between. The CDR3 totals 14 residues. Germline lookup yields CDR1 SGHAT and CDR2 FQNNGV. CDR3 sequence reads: CASSLMEGRQTQYF. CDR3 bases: TGTGCCAGCAGCTTGATGGAGGGGCGGCAGACCCAGTACTTC.

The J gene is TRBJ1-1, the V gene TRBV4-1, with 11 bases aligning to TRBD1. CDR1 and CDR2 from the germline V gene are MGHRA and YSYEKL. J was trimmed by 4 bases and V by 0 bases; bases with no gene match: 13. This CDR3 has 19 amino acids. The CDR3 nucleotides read TGCGCCAGCAGCCAAGATCCGGGTGGACAGGGGGCATGGGTCACTGAAGCTTTCTTT. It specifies CASSQDPGGQGAWVTEAFF.

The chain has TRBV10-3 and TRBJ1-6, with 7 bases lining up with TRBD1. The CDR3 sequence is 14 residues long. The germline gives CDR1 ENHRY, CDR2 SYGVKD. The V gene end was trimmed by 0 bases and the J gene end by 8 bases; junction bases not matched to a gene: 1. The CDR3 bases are TGTGCCATCAGTGAGTCGGGACAGTATTCACCCCTCCACTTT. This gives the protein CAISESGQYSPLHF.

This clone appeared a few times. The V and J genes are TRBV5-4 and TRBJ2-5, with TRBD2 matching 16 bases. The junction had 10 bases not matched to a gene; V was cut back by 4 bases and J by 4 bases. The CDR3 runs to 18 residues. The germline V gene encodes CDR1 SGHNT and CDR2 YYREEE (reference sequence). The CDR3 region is CASSAGTSGRGGGETQYF. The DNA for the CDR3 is TGTGCCAGCAGCGCCGGGACTAGCGGGAGGGGAGGGGGAGAGACCCAGTACTTC. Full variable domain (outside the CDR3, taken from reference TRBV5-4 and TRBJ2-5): ETGVTQSPTHLIKTRGQQVTLRCSSQSGHNTVSWYQQALGQGPQFIFQYYREEENGRGNFPPRFSGLQFPNYSSELNVNALELDDSALYLCASSAGTSGRGGGETQYFGPGTRLLVL.

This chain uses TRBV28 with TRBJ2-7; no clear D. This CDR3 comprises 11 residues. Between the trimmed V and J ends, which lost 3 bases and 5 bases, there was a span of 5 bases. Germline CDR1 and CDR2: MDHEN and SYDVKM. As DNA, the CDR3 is TGTGCCAGCAGTTTTGCGGACGAGCAGTACTTC. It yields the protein CASSFADEQYF.

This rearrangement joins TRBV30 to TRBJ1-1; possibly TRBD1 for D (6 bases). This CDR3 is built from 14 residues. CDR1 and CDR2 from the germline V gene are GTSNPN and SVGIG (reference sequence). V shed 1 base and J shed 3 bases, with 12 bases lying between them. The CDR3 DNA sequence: TGTGCCTGGAGTGGGGACATGTGGGACACTGAAGCTTTCTTT. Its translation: CAWSGDMWDTEAFF.

The CDR3 sequence is CASSELLAGFTGELFF. As DNA, the CDR3 is TGTGCCAGCAGTGAATTACTAGCGGGATTCACCGGGGAGCTGTTTTTT. This chain joins TRBV25-1 and TRBJ2-2, with 10 bases that match TRBD2. Looked up from germline, CDR1 is MGHDK and CDR2 is SYGVNS. The CDR3 length is 16 residues. V lost 1 base to trimming and J lost 4 bases; unmatched junction nucleotides: 3. The full variable domain, completed using reference TRBV25-1 and TRBJ2-2, is EADIYQTPRYLVIGTGKKITLECSQTMGHDKMYWYQQDPGMELHLIHYSYGVNSTEKGDLSSESTVSRIRTEHFPLTLESARPSHTSQYLCASSELLAGFTGELFFGEGSRLTVL.

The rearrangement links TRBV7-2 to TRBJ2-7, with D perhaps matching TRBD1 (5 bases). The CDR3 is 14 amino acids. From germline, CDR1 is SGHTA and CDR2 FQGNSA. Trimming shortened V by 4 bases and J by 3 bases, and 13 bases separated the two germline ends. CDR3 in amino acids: CASSSNMQGYEQYF. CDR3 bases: TGTGCCAGCAGCTCGAACATGCAGGGCTACGAGCAGTACTTC.

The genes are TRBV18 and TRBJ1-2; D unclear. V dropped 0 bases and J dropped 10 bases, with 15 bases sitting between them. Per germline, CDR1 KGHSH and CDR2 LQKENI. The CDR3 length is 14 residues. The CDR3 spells CASSPPSPYQDYTF. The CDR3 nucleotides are TGTGCCAGCTCACCACCGAGCCCCTATCAGGACTACACCTTC.

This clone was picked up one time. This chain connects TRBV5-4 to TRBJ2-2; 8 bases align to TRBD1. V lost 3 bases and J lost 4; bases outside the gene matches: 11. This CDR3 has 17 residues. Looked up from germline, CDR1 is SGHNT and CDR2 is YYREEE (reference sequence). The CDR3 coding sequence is TGTGCCAGCAGCTCATCATCCGGGACAGGACCCACCGGGGAGCTGTTTTTT. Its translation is CASSSSSGTGPTGELFF.

In nucleotides, the CDR3 is TGCGCCAGCAGCCCCAGACAGGGGGTAGACACCGGGGAGCTGTTTTTT. It encodes CASSPRQGVDTGELFF. This sequence joins TRBV5-1 and TRBJ2-2; 9 bases align to TRBD1. This CDR3 comprises 16 residues. The junction had 7 bases not matched to a gene; V was cut back by 4 bases and J by 3 bases. Germline loops: CDR1 SGHRS, CDR2 YFSETQ.